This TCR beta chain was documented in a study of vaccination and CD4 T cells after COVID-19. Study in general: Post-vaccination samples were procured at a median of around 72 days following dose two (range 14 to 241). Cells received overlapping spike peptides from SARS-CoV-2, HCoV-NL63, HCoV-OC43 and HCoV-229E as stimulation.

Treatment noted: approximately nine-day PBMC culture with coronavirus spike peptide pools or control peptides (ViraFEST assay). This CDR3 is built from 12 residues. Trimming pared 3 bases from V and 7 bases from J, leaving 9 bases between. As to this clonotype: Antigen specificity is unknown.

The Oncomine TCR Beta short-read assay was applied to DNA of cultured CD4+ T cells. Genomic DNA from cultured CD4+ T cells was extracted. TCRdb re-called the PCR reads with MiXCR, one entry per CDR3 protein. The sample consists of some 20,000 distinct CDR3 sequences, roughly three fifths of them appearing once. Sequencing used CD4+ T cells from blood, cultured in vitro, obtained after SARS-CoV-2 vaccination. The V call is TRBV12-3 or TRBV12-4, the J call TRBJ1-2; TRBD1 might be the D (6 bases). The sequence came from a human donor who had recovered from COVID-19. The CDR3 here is CASSFEGGGYTF. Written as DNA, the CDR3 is TGTGCCAGCAGTTTTGAGGGGGGTGGCTACACCTTC.